Each of the 7 T cell receptor beta chains below was sequenced from the same sample in a study of control samples from healthy donors and cancer patients. Some clones are missing from TCRdb's copy, which holds only in-frame ones; the method was immunoSEQ multiplex PCR. There are 90,000 to 150,000 clones in the sample; around 90% occur only once, and about 40% lies in the top ten. Sequencing input: blood. The source is a man aged 45 to 65 in good health.

The genes are TRBV6-2 or TRBV6-3 and TRBJ1-5; tentative D call: TRBD1 (6 bases). The length of the CDR3 is 17 residues. V was trimmed by 2 bases and J by 0 bases, leaving 14 bases between them. The V gene's germline CDR1 is MNHEY and CDR2 SVGEGT. The CDR3 DNA sequence: TGTGCCAGCAGTTACGCCGGCAGGGGATATAGCAATCAGCCCCAGCATTTT. Its translation: CASSYAGRGYSNQPQHF.

The rearrangement joins TRBV30 to TRBJ2-5; 9 bases are a match to TRBD1. Per the germline V gene, CDR1 is GTSNPN and CDR2 is SVGIG (reference sequence). The CDR3 runs to 13 residues. Trimming cost V 2 bases and J 7 bases; bases outside gene matches: 5. CDR3 nucleotides: TGTGCCTGGAGTACCGGACAGGGGTGGACCCAGTACTTC. It yields the protein CAWSTGQGWTQYF.

The genes are TRBV7-9 and TRBJ1-2; D unresolved. V was pared by 5 bases and J by 8 bases, with 12 bases between. The CDR3 sequence is 12 residues long. Germline V gives CDR1 SEHNR, CDR2 FQNEAQ (reference sequence). The CDR3 loop is CASSLTDWGYTF. CDR3 nucleotides: TGTGCCAGCAGCCTGACCGACTGGGGCTACACCTTC.

The CDR3 protein is CATSRDRTHQPQHF. Written as DNA, the CDR3 is TGTGCCACCAGCAGAGACAGGACCCACCAGCCCCAGCATTTT. The rearrangement links TRBV15 to TRBJ1-5, with D hard to call. Deletions cut 0 bases from V and 7 bases from J, with 10 bases between. CDR3 length: 14 amino acids. Germline V gene sequence: CDR1 LNHNV, CDR2 YYDKDF (reference sequence).

The V call is TRBV7-9, the J call TRBJ1-5; no reliable D call. CDR3 length: 12 amino acids. In germline, CDR1 is SEHNR, CDR2 FQNEAQ (reference sequence). Between the trimmed V and J ends, which lost 4 bases and 6 bases, there was a span of 7 bases. DNA for the CDR3: TGTGCCAGCAGCTGGGTAGGTCAGCCCCAGCATTTT. Residues: CASSWVGQPQHF.

In nucleotides, the CDR3 is TGCAGCGTTGGGGCGTCTGGGACCGGGGAGCTGTTTTTT. Translation gives CSVGASGTGELFF. This chain connects TRBV29-1 to TRBJ2-2, with D hard to call. Germline lookup yields CDR1 SQVTM and CDR2 ANQGSEA. This CDR3 has 13 residues. Trimming took 4 bases from V and 5 from J, leaving 11 bases between them.

The gene calls are TRBV9 and TRBJ1-1; D is unresolved. This CDR3 comprises 15 residues. V lost 1 base and J 0 bases, leaving 10 bases between the germline ends. Germline V CDR1 and CDR2: SGDLS, YYNGEE. The CDR3 loop reads CASSVTTGVNTEAFF. The CDR3 DNA sequence: TGTGCCAGCAGCGTAACTACGGGTGTGAACACTGAAGCTTTCTTT. The whole variable domain, remainder taken from reference TRBV9 and TRBJ1-1, is DSGVTQTPKHLITATGQRVTLRCSPRSGDLSVYWYQQSLDQGLQFLIQYYNGEERAKGNILERFSAQQFPDLHSELNLSSLELGDSALYFCASSVTTGVNTEAFFGQGTRLTVV.